The clone carrying this T cell receptor (beta chain) came up many times. V was cut by 0 bases and J by 3 bases, with 18 bases left in between. CDR3 size: 17 residues. The germline CDR1 and CDR2 sequences are LGHNA and YSLEER. This sample stems from a study of T-cell reconstitution after alpha-beta-depleted transplantation in children. Researchers prepared the TCRbeta library using unique molecular identifiers, the study reports. A single record per CDR3 protein comes from TCRdb applying MiXCR to the PCR reads. Among about 640,000 distinct CDR3 sequences listed, approximately 15% were seen once. This chain uses TRBV4-3 with TRBJ2-7; no clear D. The TCR originated in a human donor who donated a stem cell graft to a child with acute myeloid leukemia. Sample: PBMCs from the stem cell graft donor, taken from the stem cell graft. The CDR3 loop is CASSQDSVLGPFYEQYF. CDR3 in DNA: TGCGCCAGCAGCCAAGATAGTGTATTAGGGCCCTTCTACGAGCAGTACTTC.